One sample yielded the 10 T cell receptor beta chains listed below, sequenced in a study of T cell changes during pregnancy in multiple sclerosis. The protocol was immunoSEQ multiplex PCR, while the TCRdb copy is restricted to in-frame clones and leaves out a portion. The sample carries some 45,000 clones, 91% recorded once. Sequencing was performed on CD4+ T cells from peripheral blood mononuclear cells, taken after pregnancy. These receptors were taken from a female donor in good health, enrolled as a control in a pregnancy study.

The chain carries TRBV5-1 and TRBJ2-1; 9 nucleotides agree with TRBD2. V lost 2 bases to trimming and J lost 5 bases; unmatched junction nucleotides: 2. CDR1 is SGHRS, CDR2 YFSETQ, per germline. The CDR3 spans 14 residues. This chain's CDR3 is CASSLAGGDNEQFF. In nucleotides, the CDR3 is TGCGCCAGCAGCTTAGCGGGAGGTGACAATGAGCAGTTCTTC. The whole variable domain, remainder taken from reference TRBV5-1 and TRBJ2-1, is KAGVTQTPRYLIKTRGQQVTLSCSPISGHRSVSWYQQTPGQGLQFLFEYFSETQRNKGNFPGRFSGRQFSNSRSEMNVSTLELGDSALYLCASSLAGGDNEQFFGPGTRLTVL.

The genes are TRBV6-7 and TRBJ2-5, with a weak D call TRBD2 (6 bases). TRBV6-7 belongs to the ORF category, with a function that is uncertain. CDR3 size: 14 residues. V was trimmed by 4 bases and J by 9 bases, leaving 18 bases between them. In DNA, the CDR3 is TGTGCCAGCAGTTGGAGGGACGCCCATGTGGCCCAGTACTTC. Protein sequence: CASSWRDAHVAQYF.

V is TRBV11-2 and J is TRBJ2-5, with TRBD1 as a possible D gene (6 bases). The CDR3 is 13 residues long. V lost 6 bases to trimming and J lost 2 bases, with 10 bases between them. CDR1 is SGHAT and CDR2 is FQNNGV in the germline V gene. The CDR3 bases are TGTGCCAGCAGGACAGGTCATCAAGAGACCCAGTACTTC. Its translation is CASRTGHQETQYF.

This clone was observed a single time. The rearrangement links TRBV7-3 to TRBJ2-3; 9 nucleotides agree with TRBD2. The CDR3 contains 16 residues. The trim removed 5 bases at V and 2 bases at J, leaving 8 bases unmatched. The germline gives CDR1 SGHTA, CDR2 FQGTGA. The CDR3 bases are TGTGCCAGCAGCCCAACCCCTAGCGGGACCACAGATACGCAGTATTTT. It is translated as CASSPTPSGTTDTQYF.

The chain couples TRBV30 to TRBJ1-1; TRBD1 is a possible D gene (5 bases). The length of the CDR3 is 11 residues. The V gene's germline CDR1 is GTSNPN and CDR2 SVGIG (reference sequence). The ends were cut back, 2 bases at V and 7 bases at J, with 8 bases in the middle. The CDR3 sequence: CAWSWDFEAFF. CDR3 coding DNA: TGTGCCTGGAGTTGGGACTTTGAAGCTTTCTTT. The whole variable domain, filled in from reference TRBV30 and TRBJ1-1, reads SQTIHQWPATLVQPVGSPLSLECTVEGTSNPNLYWYRQAAGRGLQLLFYSVGIGQISSEVPQNLSASRPQDRQFILSSKKLLLSDSGFYLCAWSWDFEAFFGQGTRLTVV.

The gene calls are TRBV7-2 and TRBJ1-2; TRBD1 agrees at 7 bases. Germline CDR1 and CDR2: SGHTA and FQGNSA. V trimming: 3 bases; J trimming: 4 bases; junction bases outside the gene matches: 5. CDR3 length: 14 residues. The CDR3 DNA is TGTGCCAGCAGCTTCTTACAGGGGACCTATGGCTACACCTTC. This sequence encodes CASSFLQGTYGYTF. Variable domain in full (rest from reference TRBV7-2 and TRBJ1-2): GAGVSQSPSNKVTEKGKDVELRCDPISGHTALYWYRQSLGQGLEFLIYFQGNSAPDKSGLPSDRFSAERTGGSVSTLTIQRTQQEDSAVYLCASSFLQGTYGYTFGSGTRLTVV.

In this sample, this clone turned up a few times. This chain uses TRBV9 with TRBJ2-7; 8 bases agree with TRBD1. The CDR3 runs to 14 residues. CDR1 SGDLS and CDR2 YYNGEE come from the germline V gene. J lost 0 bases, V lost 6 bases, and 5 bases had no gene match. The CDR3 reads CASTPGQDSYEQYF. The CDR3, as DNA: TGTGCCAGCACCCCGGGACAGGACTCCTACGAGCAGTACTTC.

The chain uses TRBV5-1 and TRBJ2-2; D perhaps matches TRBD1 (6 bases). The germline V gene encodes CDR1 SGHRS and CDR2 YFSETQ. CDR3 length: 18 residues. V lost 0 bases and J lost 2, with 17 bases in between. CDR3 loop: CASSLEIQGFRNTGELFF. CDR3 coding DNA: TGCGCCAGCAGCTTGGAGATTCAGGGGTTTCGCAACACCGGGGAGCTGTTTTTT. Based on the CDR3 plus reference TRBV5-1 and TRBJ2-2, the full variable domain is KAGVTQTPRYLIKTRGQQVTLSCSPISGHRSVSWYQQTPGQGLQFLFEYFSETQRNKGNFPGRFSGRQFSNSRSEMNVSTLELGDSALYLCASSLEIQGFRNTGELFFGEGSRLTVL.

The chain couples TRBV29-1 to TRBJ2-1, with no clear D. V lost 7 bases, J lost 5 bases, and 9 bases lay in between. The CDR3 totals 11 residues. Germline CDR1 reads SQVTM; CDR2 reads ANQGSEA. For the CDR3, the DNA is TGCAGCGCCCGGCGGAACAATGAGCAGTTCTTC. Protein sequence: CSARRNNEQFF.

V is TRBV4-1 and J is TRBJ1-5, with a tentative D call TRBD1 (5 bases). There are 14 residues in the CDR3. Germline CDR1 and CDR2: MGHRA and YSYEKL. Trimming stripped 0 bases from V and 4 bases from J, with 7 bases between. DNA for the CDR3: TGCGCCAGCAGCCAAGAGACAGAGAATCAGCCCCAGCATTTT. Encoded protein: CASSQETENQPQHF.